These 25 T cell receptor beta chains were all obtained from the same sample, sequenced in a study of cytomegalovirus exposure and HLA in healthy donors. The PCR ran on 60 Vbeta and 13 Jbeta primers. TCRdb's copy holds only in-frame clones and misses some; the assay was immunoSEQ multiplex PCR. The sample records roughly 130,000 clones, 75% to 85% being singletons. Sequenced: PBMCs. The receptors originated from a male donor in good health and CMV-seronegative.

The chain links TRBV7-9 to TRBJ1-1, with 9 nucleotides matching TRBD1. The CDR3 covers 15 residues. Germline CDR1 is SEHNR and CDR2 is FQNEAQ (reference sequence). V dropped 4 bases and J dropped 0; count of bases not matched to a gene: 3. The CDR3 DNA follows: TGTGCCAGCAGCTCCGGGACAGGGTTGAACACTGAAGCTTTCTTT. It translates to CASSSGTGLNTEAFF.

J is TRBJ2-7 and V is TRBV30; maybe TRBD2 (6 bases). V dropped 7 bases and J dropped 7 bases, with 11 bases sitting between them. The length of the CDR3 is 10 residues. Germline V gives CDR1 GTSNPN, CDR2 SVGIG (reference sequence). The CDR3 is CALGGWEQYF. The CDR3 nucleotides are TGTGCCTTGGGGGGTTGGGAGCAGTACTTC.

This clone came up a few times. The chain combines TRBV5-6 with TRBJ1-2, with 8 bases fitting TRBD1. CDR1 SGHDT and CDR2 YYEEEE come from the germline V gene. The CDR3 contains 19 residues. The V and J ends lost 2 bases and 1 base, in that order; junction bases with no gene match: 16. CDR3 nucleotide sequence: TGTGCCAGCAGCTTAAATACCAACTCCCCGGGACAGGATAACTATGGCTACACCTTC. Protein sequence: CASSLNTNSPGQDNYGYTF. Full variable domain (rest looked up from reference TRBV5-6 and TRBJ1-2): DAGVTQSPTHLIKTRGQQVTLRCSPKSGHDTVSWYQQALGQGPQFIFQYYEEEERQRGNFPDRFSGHQFPNYSSELNVNALLLGDSALYLCASSLNTNSPGQDNYGYTFGSGTRLTVV.

The chain combines TRBV2 with TRBJ1-1; 7 nucleotides agree with TRBD1. Trimming cost V 4 bases and J 3 bases; bases outside gene matches: 8. CDR1 and CDR2 from the germline V gene are SNHLY and FYNNEI. This CDR3 is built from 15 residues. The CDR3 protein is CASSGRRDSDTEAFF. The CDR3 DNA reads as TGTGCCAGCAGTGGGAGGCGGGACAGCGACACTGAAGCTTTCTTT.

CDR3 coding DNA: TGTGCCAGCAGCTTAGTCGCAGGGTTTGGAAACACCATATATTTT. The encoded protein is CASSLVAGFGNTIYF. The chain uses TRBV7-8 and TRBJ1-3; weak D call: TRBD1 (5 bases). Germline V gene sequence: CDR1 SGHVS, CDR2 FQNEAQ. The CDR3 covers 15 residues. Trimming cost V 1 base and J 3 bases, with 10 bases left between them.

The chain joins TRBV27 to TRBJ1-2; D might be TRBD1 (5 bases). V gave up 6 bases and J gave up 3 bases, with 17 bases separating them. Looked up from germline, CDR1 is MNHEY and CDR2 is SMNVEV (reference sequence). The CDR3 runs to 15 residues. The CDR3 bases are TGTGCCAGCAGAAGAGACAGAATTGGGGACTATGGCTACACCTTC. Protein: CASRRDRIGDYGYTF.

The chain employs TRBV5-1 and TRBJ1-1; TRBD1 might be the D (6 bases). The CDR3 length is 18 residues. Per germline, CDR1 SGHRS and CDR2 YFSETQ. The germline V and J ends were trimmed by 1 base and 3 bases, with 22 bases remaining between them. The CDR3 spells CASSLTRYRARVDTEAFF. Written as DNA, the CDR3 is TGCGCCAGCAGCTTGACCCGATACAGGGCAAGAGTAGACACTGAAGCTTTCTTT.

The rearrangement joins TRBV6-1 to TRBJ2-1; D might be TRBD2 (5 bases). V was pared by 1 base and J by 6 bases, with 13 bases between. Germline CDR1 MNHNS, CDR2 SASEGT. The CDR3 contains 15 residues. The CDR3 here is CASSEDHGSGNEQFF. CDR3 nucleotides: TGTGCCAGCAGTGAAGACCACGGCAGCGGCAATGAGCAGTTCTTC.

This chain links TRBV30 with TRBJ2-5, with TRBD1 matching 7 bases. Losses at the gene ends were 2 bases for V and 4 bases for J; bases not matched to a gene: 4. CDR1 is GTSNPN, CDR2 SVGIG, per germline (reference sequence). The CDR3 is 13 residues long. CDR3 loop: CAWSPGQLETQYF. CDR3 DNA sequence: TGTGCCTGGAGTCCGGGACAGCTAGAGACCCAGTACTTC.

The chain joins TRBV6-1 to TRBJ2-7; 13 bases match TRBD2. Looked up from germline, CDR1 is MNHNS and CDR2 is SASEGT. V lost 2 bases, J lost 5 bases, and 15 bases stayed unmatched. The CDR3 spans 19 residues. CDR3 residues: CASSEPRTSGGAVVNEQYF. CDR3 in DNA: TGTGCCAGCAGTGAACCCAGGACTAGCGGGGGTGCCGTGGTTAACGAGCAGTACTTC.

The rearrangement uses TRBV7-3 and TRBJ2-1; TRBD2 agrees at 8 bases. Germline V gives CDR1 SGHTA, CDR2 FQGTGA. Trimming removed 4 bases from V and 12 bases from J; junction bases left unmatched: 8. This CDR3 is built from 13 residues. The CDR3 protein is CASSSTVGGGQFF. The CDR3 nucleotides read TGTGCCAGCAGCTCCACGGTCGGGGGGGGGCAGTTCTTC.

The chain is built from TRBV5-1 and TRBJ2-7, with a possible D match to TRBD1 (9 bases). Per the germline V gene, CDR1 is SGHRS and CDR2 is YFSETQ. The germline V and J ends were trimmed by 4 bases and 5 bases, with 19 bases remaining between them. The CDR3 is made up of 15 amino acids. Here the CDR3 reads CASSPGGTGSHEQYF. The CDR3, as DNA: TGCGCCAGCAGCCCGGGGGGGACAGGGTCCCACGAGCAGTACTTC.

The chain combines TRBV7-9 with TRBJ2-7, with TRBD1 matching 8 bases. Per germline, CDR1 SEHNR and CDR2 FQNEAQ (reference sequence). V lost 0 bases, J lost 7 bases, and 5 bases stayed unmatched. This CDR3 region has 14 residues. CDR3 sequence (DNA): TGTGCCAGCAGCTTAGCTGGCAGGGGGCTGGAGCAGTACTTC. Its translation is CASSLAGRGLEQYF.

About this clone: A junction end diverges from the germline sequence, so it may reflect a read error. CDR3 loop: CANSLGQGGETQYF. DNA for the CDR3: TGCGCCAACAGCTTGGGACAGGGTGGAGAGACCCAGTACTTC. V and J are TRBV5-1 and TRBJ2-5; TRBD1 matches 9 bases. Germline V gene sequence: CDR1 SGHRS, CDR2 YFSETQ. The CDR3 extends over 14 amino acids.

V and J are TRBV19 and TRBJ1-1; tentative D call: TRBD1 (6 bases). In germline, CDR1 is LNHDA, CDR2 SQIVND (reference sequence). The ends were cut back, 6 bases at V and 1 base at J, with 18 bases in the middle. This CDR3 is built from 16 residues. The CDR3, as DNA: TGTGCCAGTAGCCCCTTAACTTGGACAGCGAACACTGAAGCTTTCTTT. Translating gives CASSPLTWTANTEAFF. Variable domain in full (rest from reference TRBV19 and TRBJ1-1): DGGITQSPKYLFRKEGQNVTLSCEQNLNHDAMYWYRQDPGQGLRLIYYSQIVNDFQKGDIAEGYSVSREKKESFPLTVTSAQKNPTAFYLCASSPLTWTANTEAFFGQGTRLTVV.

V gene TRBV5-1 combines with J gene TRBJ2-1; D ambiguous. The CDR3 runs 13 residues. CDR1 SGHRS and CDR2 YFSETQ come from the germline V gene. Trimming shortened V by 1 base and J by 5 bases, and 7 bases separated the two germline ends. The CDR3 nucleotides are TGCGCCAGCAGCTTGACGGTGGACAATGAGCAGTTCTTC. Its translation: CASSLTVDNEQFF.

This clone has more than one count but fewer than ten. The J gene is TRBJ2-7, the V gene TRBV6-5; D might be TRBD2 (6 bases). Germline V lookup: CDR1 MNHEY, CDR2 SVGAGI. This CDR3 has 15 residues. Trimming cost V 7 bases and J 4 bases, with 20 bases left between them. CDR3 sequence (DNA): TGTGCCAGCACCCCGGTCGAGTGGGGGGATTACGAGCAGTACTTC. It codes for CASTPVEWGDYEQYF.

The V call is TRBV11-3, the J call TRBJ2-2; weak D call: TRBD2 (5 bases). The CDR3 is 14 residues long. The germline gives CDR1 SGHNT, CDR2 YENEEA. The germline V and J ends were trimmed by 2 bases and 6 bases, with 10 bases remaining between them. CDR3 in amino acids: CASSLYEGSGELFF. The CDR3 DNA follows: TGTGCCAGCAGCTTATACGAGGGTTCCGGGGAGCTGTTTTTT.

CDR3 protein: CAISDRGRDTGELFF. The CDR3 coding sequence is TGTGCCATCAGCGACAGGGGGCGGGACACCGGGGAGCTGTTTTTT. J is TRBJ2-2 and V is TRBV10-3; 10 bases agree with TRBD1. The CDR3 length is 15 residues. The germline CDR1 and CDR2 sequences are ENHRY and SYGVKD. The V gene end was trimmed by 6 bases and the J gene end by 3 bases; junction bases not matched to a gene: 4.

The CDR3 region has the DNA TGTGCCAGCAGTATAACAGGGCAGCAGTACTTC. Residues: CASSITGQQYF. This chain uses TRBV7-9 with TRBJ2-7; tentative D call: TRBD1 (6 bases). Germline loops: CDR1 SEHNR, CDR2 FQNEAQ (reference sequence). V was pared by 6 bases and J by 8 bases, with 11 bases between. The CDR3 covers 11 residues.

A remark on this clone: Other DNA sequences in the same sample also yield this CDR3. This chain joins TRBV7-8 and TRBJ2-7, with 7 positions matching TRBD1. Germline V lookup: CDR1 SGHVS, CDR2 FQNEAQ. Trimming cost V 0 bases and J 4 bases; bases outside gene matches: 3. The CDR3 covers 14 residues. This CDR3 reads CASSLARQGYEQYF. As DNA, the CDR3 is TGTGCCAGCAGCTTAGCGAGACAGGGATACGAGCAGTACTTC.

The chain employs TRBV28 and TRBJ2-1; D is possibly TRBD1 (5 bases). V was cut by 5 bases and J by 8 bases, with 13 bases left in between. Germline CDR1 and CDR2: MDHEN and SYDVKM. The CDR3 is 13 amino acids. The CDR3 sequence: CASSTRQFDEQFF. CDR3 coding DNA: TGTGCCAGCAGTACCAGACAGTTCGATGAGCAGTTCTTC. Filled out from reference TRBV28 and TRBJ2-1, the complete variable domain reads DVKVTQSSRYLVKRTGEKVFLECVQDMDHENMFWYRQDPGLGLRLIYFSYDVKMKEKGDIPEGYSVSREKKERFSLILESASTNQTSMYLCASSTRQFDEQFFGPGTRLTVL.

This chain links TRBV19 with TRBJ1-5; 10 bases are shared with TRBD1. This CDR3 contains 14 residues. Germline V gene sequence: CDR1 LNHDA, CDR2 SQIVND (reference sequence). V dropped 6 bases and J dropped 7; count of bases not matched to a gene: 6. DNA for the CDR3: TGTGCCAGTAGCACGACAGGGGGCCAACAGCCCCAGCATTTT. It codes for CASSTTGGQQPQHF. The variable domain in full, completed from reference TRBV19 and TRBJ1-5, reads DGGITQSPKYLFRKEGQNVTLSCEQNLNHDAMYWYRQDPGQGLRLIYYSQIVNDFQKGDIAEGYSVSREKKESFPLTVTSAQKNPTAFYLCASSTTGGQQPQHFGDGTRLSIL.

This chain uses TRBV15 with TRBJ2-7, with D perhaps matching TRBD2 (5 bases). Trimming took 0 bases from V and 3 from J, leaving 12 bases between them. The V gene's germline CDR1 is LNHNV and CDR2 YYDKDF (reference sequence). This CDR3 region has 15 residues. The CDR3 protein is CATSREIGLIYEQYF. Written as DNA, the CDR3 is TGTGCCACCAGCAGAGAAATAGGACTGATCTACGAGCAGTACTTC. The full variable domain, with the rest looked up from reference TRBV15 and TRBJ2-7, is DAMVIQNPRYQVTQFGKPVTLSCSQTLNHNVMYWYQQKSSQAPKLLFHYYDKDFNNEADTPDNFQSRRPNTSFCFLDIRSPGLGDTAMYLCATSREIGLIYEQYFGPGTRLTVT.

This clone came up a few times. The rearrangement uses TRBV5-1 and TRBJ2-5; D not certain. CDR1 SGHRS and CDR2 YFSETQ come from the germline V gene. The CDR3 covers 13 residues. V dropped 0 bases and J dropped 5 bases, with 8 bases sitting between them. The CDR3 sequence is CASSLDGRETQYF. CDR3 nucleotides: TGCGCCAGCAGCTTGGACGGCAGGGAGACCCAGTACTTC.